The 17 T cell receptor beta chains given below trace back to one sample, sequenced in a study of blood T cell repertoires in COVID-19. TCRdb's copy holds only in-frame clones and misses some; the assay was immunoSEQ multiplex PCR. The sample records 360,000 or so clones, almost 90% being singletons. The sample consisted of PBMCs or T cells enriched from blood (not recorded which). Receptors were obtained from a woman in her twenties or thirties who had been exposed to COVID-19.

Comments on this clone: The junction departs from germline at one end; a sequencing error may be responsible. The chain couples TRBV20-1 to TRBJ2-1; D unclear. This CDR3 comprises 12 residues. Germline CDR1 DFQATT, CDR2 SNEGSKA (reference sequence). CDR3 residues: CSPSPSEYEQFF. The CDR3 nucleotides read TGCAGTCCTAGTCCTTCTGAGTATGAGCAGTTCTTC.

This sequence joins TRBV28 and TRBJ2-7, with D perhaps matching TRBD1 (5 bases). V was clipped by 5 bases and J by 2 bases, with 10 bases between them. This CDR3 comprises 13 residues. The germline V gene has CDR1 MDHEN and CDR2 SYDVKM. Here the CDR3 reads CASSLDSAYEQYF. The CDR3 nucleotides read TGTGCCAGCAGTCTAGACAGCGCCTACGAGCAGTACTTC. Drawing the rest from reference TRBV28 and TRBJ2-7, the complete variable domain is DVKVTQSSRYLVKRTGEKVFLECVQDMDHENMFWYRQDPGLGLRLIYFSYDVKMKEKGDIPEGYSVSREKKERFSLILESASTNQTSMYLCASSLDSAYEQYFGPGTRLTVT.

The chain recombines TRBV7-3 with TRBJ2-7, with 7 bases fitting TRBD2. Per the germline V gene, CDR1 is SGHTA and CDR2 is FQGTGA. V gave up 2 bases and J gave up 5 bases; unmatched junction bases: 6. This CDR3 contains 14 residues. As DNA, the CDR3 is TGTGCCAGCAGCTTAGCGGGAGAAGGCGACGAGCAGTACTTC. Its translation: CASSLAGEGDEQYF. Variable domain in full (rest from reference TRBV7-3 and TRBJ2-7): GAGVSQTPSNKVTEKGKYVELRCDPISGHTALYWYRQSLGQGPEFLIYFQGTGAADDSGLPNDRFFAVRPEGSVSTLKIQRTERGDSAVYLCASSLAGEGDEQYFGPGTRLTVT.

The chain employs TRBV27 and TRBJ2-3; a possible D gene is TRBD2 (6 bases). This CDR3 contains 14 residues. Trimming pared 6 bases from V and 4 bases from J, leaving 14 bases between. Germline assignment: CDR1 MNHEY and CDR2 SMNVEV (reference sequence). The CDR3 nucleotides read TGTGCCAGCAGGCGGGGAGATAGGGCAGATACGCAGTATTTT. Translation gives CASRRGDRADTQYF.

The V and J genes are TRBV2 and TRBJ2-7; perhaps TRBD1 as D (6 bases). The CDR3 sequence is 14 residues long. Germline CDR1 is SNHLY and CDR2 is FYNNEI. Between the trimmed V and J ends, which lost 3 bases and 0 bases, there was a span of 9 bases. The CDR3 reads CASSDPGVSYEQYF. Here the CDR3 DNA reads TGTGCCAGCAGTGACCCAGGGGTCTCCTACGAGCAGTACTTC.

The CDR3 nucleotides are TGCAGCGCCTACAGGGGGAGCTATGGCTACACCTTC. It yields the protein CSAYRGSYGYTF. The chain links TRBV29-1 to TRBJ1-2; TRBD1 agrees at 8 bases. Per the germline V gene, CDR1 is SQVTM and CDR2 is ANQGSEA. The CDR3 is 12 amino acids. The J segment lost 4 bases and the V segment lost 7 bases, leaving 5 bases of the junction unmatched. Full variable domain (outside the CDR3, taken from reference TRBV29-1 and TRBJ1-2): SAVISQKPSRDICQRGTSLTIQCQVDSQVTMMFWYRQQPGQSLTLIATANQGSEATYESGFVIDKFPISRPNLTFSTLTVSNMSPEDSSIYLCSAYRGSYGYTFGSGTRLTVV.

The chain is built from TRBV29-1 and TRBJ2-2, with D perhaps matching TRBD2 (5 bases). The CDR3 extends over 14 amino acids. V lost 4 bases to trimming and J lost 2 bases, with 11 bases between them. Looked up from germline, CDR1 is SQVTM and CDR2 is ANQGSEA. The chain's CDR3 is CSVGRLENTGELFF. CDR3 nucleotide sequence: TGCAGCGTTGGGAGGCTAGAAAACACCGGGGAGCTGTTTTTT.

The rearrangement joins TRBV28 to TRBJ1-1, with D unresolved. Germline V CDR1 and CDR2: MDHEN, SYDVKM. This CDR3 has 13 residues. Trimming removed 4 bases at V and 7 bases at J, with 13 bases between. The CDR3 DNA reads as TGTGCCAGCAGTTCAGGACTGATAATTGAAGCTTTCTTT. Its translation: CASSSGLIIEAFF.

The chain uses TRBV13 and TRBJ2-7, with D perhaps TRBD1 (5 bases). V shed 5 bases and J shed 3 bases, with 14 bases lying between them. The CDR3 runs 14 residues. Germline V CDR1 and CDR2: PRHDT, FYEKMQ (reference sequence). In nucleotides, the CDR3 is TGTGCCAGCAGCGTAGAAGGACACCGCTACGAGCAGTACTTC. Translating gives CASSVEGHRYEQYF.

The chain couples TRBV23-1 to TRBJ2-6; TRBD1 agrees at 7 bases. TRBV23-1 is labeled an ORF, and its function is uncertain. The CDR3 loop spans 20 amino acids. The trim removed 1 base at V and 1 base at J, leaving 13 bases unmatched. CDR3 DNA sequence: TGCGCCAGCAGTCAATTTTACCGGGACAGCTATCGGTCTGGGGCCAACGTCCTGACTTTC. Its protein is CASSQFYRDSYRSGANVLTF.

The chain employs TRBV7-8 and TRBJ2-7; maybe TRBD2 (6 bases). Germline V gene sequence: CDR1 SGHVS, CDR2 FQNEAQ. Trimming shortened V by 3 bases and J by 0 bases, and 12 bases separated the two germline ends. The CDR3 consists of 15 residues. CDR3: CASSLEGSNSYEQYF. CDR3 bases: TGTGCCAGCAGCTTGGAGGGATCCAACTCCTACGAGCAGTACTTC.

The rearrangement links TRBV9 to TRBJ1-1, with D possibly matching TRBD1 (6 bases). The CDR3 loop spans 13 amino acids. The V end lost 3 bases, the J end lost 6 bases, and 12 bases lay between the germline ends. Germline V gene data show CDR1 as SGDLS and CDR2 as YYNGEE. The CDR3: CASSAGGLPEAFF. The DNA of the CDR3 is TGTGCCAGCAGCGCCGGGGGGCTCCCTGAAGCTTTCTTT. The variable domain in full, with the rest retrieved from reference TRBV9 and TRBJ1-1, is DSGVTQTPKHLITATGQRVTLRCSPRSGDLSVYWYQQSLDQGLQFLIQYYNGEERAKGNILERFSAQQFPDLHSELNLSSLELGDSALYFCASSAGGLPEAFFGQGTRLTVV.

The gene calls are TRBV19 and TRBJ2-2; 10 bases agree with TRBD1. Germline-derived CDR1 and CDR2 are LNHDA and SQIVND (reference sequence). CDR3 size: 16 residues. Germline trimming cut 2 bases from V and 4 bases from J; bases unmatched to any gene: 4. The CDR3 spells CASSISRDRGTGELFF. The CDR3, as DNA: TGTGCCAGTAGTATATCCCGGGACAGGGGCACCGGGGAGCTGTTTTTT.

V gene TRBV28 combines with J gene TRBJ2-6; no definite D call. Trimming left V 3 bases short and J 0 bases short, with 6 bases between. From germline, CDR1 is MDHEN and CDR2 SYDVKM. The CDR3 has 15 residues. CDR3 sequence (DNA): TGTGCCAGCAGTTTGCCGGGCTCTGGGGCCAACGTCCTGACTTTC. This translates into CASSLPGSGANVLTF.

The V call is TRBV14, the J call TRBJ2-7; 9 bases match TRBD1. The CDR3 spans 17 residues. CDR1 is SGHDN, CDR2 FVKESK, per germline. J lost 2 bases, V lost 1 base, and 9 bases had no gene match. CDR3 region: CASSQGLWTGVTYEQYF. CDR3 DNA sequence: TGTGCCAGCAGCCAAGGTCTATGGACAGGGGTTACCTACGAGCAGTACTTC.

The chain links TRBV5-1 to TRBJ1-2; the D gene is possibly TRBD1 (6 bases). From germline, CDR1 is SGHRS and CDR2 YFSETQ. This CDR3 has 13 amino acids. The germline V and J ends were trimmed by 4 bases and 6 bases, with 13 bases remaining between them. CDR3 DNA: TGCGCCAGCAGCGTAACAGGGTCCCATGGCTACACCTTC. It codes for CASSVTGSHGYTF.

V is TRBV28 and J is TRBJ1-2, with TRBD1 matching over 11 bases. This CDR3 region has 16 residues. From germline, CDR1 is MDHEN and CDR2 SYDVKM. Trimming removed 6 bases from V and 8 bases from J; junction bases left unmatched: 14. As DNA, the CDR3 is TGTGCCAGCAGCCTCTATCCGGGACAGGGGGGAGGAGGCTACACCTTC. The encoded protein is CASSLYPGQGGGGYTF.